The clone carrying this T cell receptor (beta chain) was detected many times. CDR1 and CDR2 (germline): SGHRS, YFSETQ. This CDR3 spans 15 amino acids. V dropped 2 bases and J dropped 7; count of bases not matched to a gene: 6. This record belongs to a study of neurological immune-mediated disorders. TCRdb used MiXCR to reprocess the 5' RACE reads, holding one entry per CDR3 protein. The sample lists about 46,000 distinct CDR3 sequences, around 2% occurring once. The origin of this receptor is a woman between 40 and 50 years old with multiple sclerosis. This rearrangement joins TRBV5-1 to TRBJ2-1; 10 bases match TRBD1. The specimen sequenced was PBMCs. The CDR3 here is CASSFRDRGTNEQFF. In DNA, the CDR3 is TGCGCCAGCAGCTTCCGGGACAGGGGAACGAATGAGCAGTTCTTC.